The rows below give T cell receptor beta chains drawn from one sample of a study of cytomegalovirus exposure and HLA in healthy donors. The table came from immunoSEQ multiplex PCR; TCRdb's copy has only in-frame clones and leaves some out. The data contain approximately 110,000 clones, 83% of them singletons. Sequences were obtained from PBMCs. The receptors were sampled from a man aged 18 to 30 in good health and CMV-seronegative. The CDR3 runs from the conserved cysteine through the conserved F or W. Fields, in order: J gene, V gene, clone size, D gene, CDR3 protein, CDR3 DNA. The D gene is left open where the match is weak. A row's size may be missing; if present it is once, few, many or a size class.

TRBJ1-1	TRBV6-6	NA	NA	CASRPGNTEAFF	TGTGCCAGCAGACCCGGGAACACTGAAGCTTTCTTT
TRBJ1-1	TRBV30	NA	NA	CAWSVRVSTKPNTEAFF	TGTGCCTGGAGTGTACGCGTCTCAACCAAACCTAACACTGAAGCTTTCTTT
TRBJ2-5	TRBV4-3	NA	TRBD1	CASSPSDRVQETQYF	TGCGCCAGCAGCCCTTCCGACAGGGTCCAAGAGACCCAGTACTTC
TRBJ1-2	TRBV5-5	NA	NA	CASFVRGGPSGAGNYGYTF	TGTGCCAGCTTCGTACGGGGGGGTCCTTCAGGGGCGGGAAACTATGGCTACACCTTC
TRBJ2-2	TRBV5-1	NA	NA	CASTPDSPNTGELFF	TGCGCCAGCACCCCGGACAGTCCGAACACCGGGGAGCTGTTTTTT
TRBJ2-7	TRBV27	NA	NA	CASGYRRANEQYF	TGTGCCAGCGGCTACCGGCGGGCAAACGAGCAGTACTTC
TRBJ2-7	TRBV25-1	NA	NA	CASSRTALGGEQYF	TGTGCCAGCAGTCGGACAGCCTTGGGCGGCGAGCAGTACTTC
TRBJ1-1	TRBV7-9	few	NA	CASSSQVTEAFF	TGTGCCAGCAGCTCTCAGGTGACTGAAGCTTTCTTT
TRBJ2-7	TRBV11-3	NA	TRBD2	CASSQGLAGAYEQYF	TGTGCCAGCAGCCAGGGACTAGCGGGAGCCTACGAGCAGTACTTC
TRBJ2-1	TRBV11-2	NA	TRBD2	CASSTTGLAGAPSYNEQFF	TGTGCCAGCAGCACGACGGGACTAGCGGGAGCCCCCAGCTACAATGAGCAGTTCTTC
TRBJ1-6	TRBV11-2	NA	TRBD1	CASSPRQGANSPLHF	TGTGCCAGCAGCCCACGACAGGGTGCTAATTCACCCCTCCACTTT
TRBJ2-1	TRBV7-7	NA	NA	CASSNGSPNEQFF	TGTGCCAGCAGCAACGGGAGTCCCAATGAGCAGTTCTTC
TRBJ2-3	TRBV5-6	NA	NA	CASSWQTESTQYF	TGTGCCAGCAGCTGGCAGACGGAGAGTACGCAGTATTTT
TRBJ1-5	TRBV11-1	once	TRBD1	CASSQDRDSNQPQHF	TGTGCCAGCAGCCAAGACAGGGATAGCAATCAGCCCCAGCATTTT